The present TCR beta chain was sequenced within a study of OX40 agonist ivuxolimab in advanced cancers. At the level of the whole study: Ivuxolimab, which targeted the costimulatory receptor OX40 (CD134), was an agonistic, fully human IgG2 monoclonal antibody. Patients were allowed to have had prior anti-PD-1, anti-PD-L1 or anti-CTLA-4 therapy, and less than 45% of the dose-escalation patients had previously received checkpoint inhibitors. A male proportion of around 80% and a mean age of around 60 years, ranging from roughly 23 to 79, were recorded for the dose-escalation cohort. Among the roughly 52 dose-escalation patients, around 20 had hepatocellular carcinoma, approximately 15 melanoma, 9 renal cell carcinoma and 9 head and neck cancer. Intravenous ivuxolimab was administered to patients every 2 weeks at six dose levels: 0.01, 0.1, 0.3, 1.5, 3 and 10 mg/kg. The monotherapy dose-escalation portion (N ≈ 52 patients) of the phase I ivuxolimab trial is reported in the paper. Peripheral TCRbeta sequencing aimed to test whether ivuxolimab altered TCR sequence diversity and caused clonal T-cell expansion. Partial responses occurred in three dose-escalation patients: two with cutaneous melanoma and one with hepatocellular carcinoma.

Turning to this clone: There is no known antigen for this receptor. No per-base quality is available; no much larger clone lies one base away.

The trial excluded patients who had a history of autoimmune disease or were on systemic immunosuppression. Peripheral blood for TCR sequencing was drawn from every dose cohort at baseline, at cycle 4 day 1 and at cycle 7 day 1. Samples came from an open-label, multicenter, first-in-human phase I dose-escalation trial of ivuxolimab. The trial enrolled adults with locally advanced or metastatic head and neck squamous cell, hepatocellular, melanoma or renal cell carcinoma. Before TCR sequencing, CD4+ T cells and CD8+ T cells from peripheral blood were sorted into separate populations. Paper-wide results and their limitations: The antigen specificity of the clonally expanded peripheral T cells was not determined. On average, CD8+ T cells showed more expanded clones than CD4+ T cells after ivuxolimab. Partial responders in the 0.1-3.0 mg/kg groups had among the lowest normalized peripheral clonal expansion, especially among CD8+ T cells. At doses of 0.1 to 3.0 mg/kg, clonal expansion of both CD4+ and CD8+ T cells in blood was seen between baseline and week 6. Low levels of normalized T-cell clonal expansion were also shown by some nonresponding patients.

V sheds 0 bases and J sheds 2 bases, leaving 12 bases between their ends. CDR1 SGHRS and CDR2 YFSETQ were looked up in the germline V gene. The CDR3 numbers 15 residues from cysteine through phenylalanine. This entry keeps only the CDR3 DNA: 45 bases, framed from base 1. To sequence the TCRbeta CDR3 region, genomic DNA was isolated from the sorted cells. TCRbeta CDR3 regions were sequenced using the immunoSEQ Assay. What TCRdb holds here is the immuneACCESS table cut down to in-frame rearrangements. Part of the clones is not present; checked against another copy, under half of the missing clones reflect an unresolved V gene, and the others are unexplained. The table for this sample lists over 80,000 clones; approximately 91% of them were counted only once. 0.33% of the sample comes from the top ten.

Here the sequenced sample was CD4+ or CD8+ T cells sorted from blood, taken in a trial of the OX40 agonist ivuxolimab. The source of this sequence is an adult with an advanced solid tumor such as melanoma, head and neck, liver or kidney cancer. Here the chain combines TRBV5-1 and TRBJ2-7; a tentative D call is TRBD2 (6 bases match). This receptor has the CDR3 CASSLGGTFTYEQYF. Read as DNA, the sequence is TGCGCCAGCAGCTTGGGCGGGACCTTCACCTACGAGCAGTACTTC.